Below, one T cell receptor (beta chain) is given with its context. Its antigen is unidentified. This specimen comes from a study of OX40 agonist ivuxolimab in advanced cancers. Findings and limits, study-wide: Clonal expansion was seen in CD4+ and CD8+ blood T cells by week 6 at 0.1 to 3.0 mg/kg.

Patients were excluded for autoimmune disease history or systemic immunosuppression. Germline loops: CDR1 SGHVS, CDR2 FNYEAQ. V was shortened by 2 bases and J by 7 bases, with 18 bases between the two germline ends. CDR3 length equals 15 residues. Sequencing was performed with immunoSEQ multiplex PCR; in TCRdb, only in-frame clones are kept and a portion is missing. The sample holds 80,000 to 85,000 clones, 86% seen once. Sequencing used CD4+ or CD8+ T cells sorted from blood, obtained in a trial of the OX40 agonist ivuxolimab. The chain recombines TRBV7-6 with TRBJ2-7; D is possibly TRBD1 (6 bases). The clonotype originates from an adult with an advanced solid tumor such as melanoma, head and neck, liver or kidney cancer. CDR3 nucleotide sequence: TGTGCCAGCAGCTTACTGCCAGGGGTGGCGAGGGAGCAGTACTTC. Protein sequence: CASSLLPGVAREQYF.